In this sample, the clone carrying this TCR beta chain turned up once. The sample belongs to a study of shared clonotypes between healthy human individuals. The naive CD8 population came from CD45RO-negative cells selected for CCR7, without terminally differentiated effector memory CD45RA+ cells. On sorted subsets, replicate PCRs used approximately 190 ng DNA, or about 33,000 T cell genomes. The assay was immunoSEQ multiplex PCR, and TCRdb's table has in-frame clones only and misses some. The table shows fewer than 1 million clones, with 95% to 97% occurring only once. V dropped 7 bases and J dropped 6 bases, with 16 bases sitting between them. CDR1 is SNHLY, CDR2 FYNNEI, per germline. The CDR3 has 13 amino acids.

The specimen sequenced was naive CD8+ T cells sorted from blood. The V gene is TRBV2, the J gene TRBJ2-7, with D perhaps being TRBD1 or TRBD2 (5 bases each). The clonotype originates from a man aged 30 to 45 in good health. The CDR3, as DNA: TGTGCCAGCAATTGGGGGACCCGGGGCGAGCAGTACTTC. Translation: CASNWGTRGEQYF.